Following are 4 T cell receptor beta chains from one sample sequenced in a study of blood T cell repertoires in COVID-19. The method was immunoSEQ multiplex PCR; TCRdb's version includes in-frame clones alone and lacks a portion of them. Here the sample spans tens of thousands of clones, 88% being singletons. The specimen was peripheral blood. These receptors all stem from a human donor in a cohort sampled during active COVID-19.

This clone was observed once. The J gene is TRBJ1-6, the V gene TRBV5-6; 9 nucleotides match TRBD1. CDR1 SGHDT and CDR2 YYEEEE come from the germline V gene. CDR3 size: 14 residues. V lost 5 bases, J lost 7 bases, and 4 bases stayed unmatched. The CDR3: CASRSGTGNSPLHF. The CDR3 DNA sequence: TGTGCCAGCAGGTCCGGGACAGGGAATTCACCCCTCCACTTT.

The chain is built from TRBV2 and TRBJ1-5, with D possibly matching TRBD1 (6 bases). The CDR3 spans 14 residues. Germline values: CDR1 SNHLY, CDR2 FYNNEI. V shed 6 bases and J shed 5 bases, with 14 bases lying between them. The CDR3 DNA sequence: TGTGCCAGCAGCTACAGGGTTCGCGATCAGCCCCAGCATTTT. Translation gives CASSYRVRDQPQHF.

V gene TRBV10-3 combines with J gene TRBJ2-1; D not resolved. Germline V gives CDR1 ENHRY, CDR2 SYGVKD. This CDR3 spans 13 amino acids. V lost 3 bases and J lost 1, with 4 bases in between. The CDR3 is CAISDLSYNEQFF. The CDR3 DNA reads TGTGCCATCAGTGACTTATCCTACAATGAGCAGTTCTTC.

This chain uses TRBV5-1 with TRBJ2-1; TRBD2 might be the D (6 bases). This CDR3 comprises 15 residues. V dropped 4 bases and J dropped 7 bases, with 18 bases sitting between them. Per germline, CDR1 SGHRS and CDR2 YFSETQ. CDR3 DNA sequence: TGCGCCAGCAGCCCGGGTGGGGGGAGGAGGAATGAGCAGTTCTTC. Its protein is CASSPGGGRRNEQFF.